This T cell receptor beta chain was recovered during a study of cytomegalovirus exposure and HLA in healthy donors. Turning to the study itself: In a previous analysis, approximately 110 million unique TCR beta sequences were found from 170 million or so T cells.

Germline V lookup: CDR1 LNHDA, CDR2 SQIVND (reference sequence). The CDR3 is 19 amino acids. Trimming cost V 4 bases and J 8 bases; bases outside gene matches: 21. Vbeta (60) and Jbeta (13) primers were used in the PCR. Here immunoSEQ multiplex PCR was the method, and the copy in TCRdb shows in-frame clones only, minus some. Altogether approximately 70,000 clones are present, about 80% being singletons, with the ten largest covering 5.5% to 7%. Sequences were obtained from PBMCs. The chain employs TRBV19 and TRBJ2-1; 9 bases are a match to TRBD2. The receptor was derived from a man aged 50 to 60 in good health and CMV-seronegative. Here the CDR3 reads CASSNPRGWGGGADDEQFF. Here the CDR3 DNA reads TGTGCCAGTAGTAACCCCAGGGGGTGGGGCGGGGGGGCCGATGATGAGCAGTTCTTC.